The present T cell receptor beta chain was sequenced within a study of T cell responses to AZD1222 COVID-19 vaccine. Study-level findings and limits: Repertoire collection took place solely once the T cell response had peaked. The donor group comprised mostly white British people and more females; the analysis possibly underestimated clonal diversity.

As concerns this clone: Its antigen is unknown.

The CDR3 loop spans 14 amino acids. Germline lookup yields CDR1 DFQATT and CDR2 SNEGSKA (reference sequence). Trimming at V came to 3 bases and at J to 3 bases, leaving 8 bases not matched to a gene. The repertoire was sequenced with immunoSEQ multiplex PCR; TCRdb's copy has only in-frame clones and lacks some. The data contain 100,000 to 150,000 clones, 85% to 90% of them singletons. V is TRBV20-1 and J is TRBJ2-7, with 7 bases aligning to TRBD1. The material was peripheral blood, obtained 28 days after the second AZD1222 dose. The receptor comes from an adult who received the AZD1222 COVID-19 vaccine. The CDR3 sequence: CSASAPGQIYEQYF. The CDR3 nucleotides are TGCAGTGCTAGTGCCCCGGGACAGATCTACGAGCAGTACTTC.